This T cell receptor beta chain emerged from a study of blood T cells in healthy people across ages. General observations from the study: Age advanced and TCR beta diversity per million T cells fell, roughly linearly. Strong correlation was found linking TCR beta diversity to naive T cell percentage.

Trimming took off 8 bases at V and 3 bases at J, with 10 bases between the two ends. Germline-derived CDR1 and CDR2 are SNHLY and FYNNEI. The CDR3 is made up of 12 amino acids. RNA extraction gave at least 5 micrograms of total RNA per sample. This clonotype was picked up one time. Its antigen is as yet unknown. Sample-barcoded 5' priming and a J-beta primer mix drove a second PCR of 7 to 11 cycles. Each cDNA molecule was tagged by a template-switch adaptor that had 12 random nucleotides. TCRdb fed the 5' RACE reads into MiXCR, producing one record per CDR3 protein. The data hold some 700,000 distinct CDR3 sequences, with about 42% observed a single time.

V is TRBV2 and J is TRBJ1-1; no firm D call. The sample consisted of blood. This receptor was taken from a woman in her sixties in good health. The CDR3 DNA sequence: TGTGCCAGCGCGGCGGAGGACACTGAAGCTTTCTTT. Translated: CASAAEDTEAFF.